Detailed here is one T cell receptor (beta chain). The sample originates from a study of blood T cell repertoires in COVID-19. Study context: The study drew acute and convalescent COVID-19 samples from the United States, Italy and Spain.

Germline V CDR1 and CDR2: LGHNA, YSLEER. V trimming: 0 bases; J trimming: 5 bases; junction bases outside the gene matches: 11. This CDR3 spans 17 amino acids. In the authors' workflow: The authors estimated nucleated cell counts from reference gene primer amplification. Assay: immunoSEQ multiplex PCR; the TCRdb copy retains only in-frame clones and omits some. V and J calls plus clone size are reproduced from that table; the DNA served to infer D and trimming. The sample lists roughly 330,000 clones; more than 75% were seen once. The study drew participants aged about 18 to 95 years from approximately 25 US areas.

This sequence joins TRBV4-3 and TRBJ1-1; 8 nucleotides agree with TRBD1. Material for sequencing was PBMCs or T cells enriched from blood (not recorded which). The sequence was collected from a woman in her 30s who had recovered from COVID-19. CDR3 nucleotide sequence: TGCGCCAGCAGCCAAGATCCCCAGGGGGCGCCGGGAACTGAAGCTTTCTTT. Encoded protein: CASSQDPQGAPGTEAFF.